This T cell receptor (beta chain) was captured by sequencing in a study of cytotoxic CD8 clonotypes in ibrutinib-treated CLL. For this clone: Its antigen is not known.

Investigators sourced 1.5 to 2.5 micrograms of genomic DNA from cryopreserved PBMCs for TCR beta libraries. Study-wide results and limits: Exceeding age-matched healthy donors, baseline clonality also tracked the counts of circulating CD8+ T cells. Treatment saw public clonotypes, which were uncommon, either contract or stay stable.

Depth targeted 1 in 200,000 to 1 in 1 million T cells, averaging 10x coverage per clonotype. Generated by immunoSEQ multiplex PCR, the TCRdb table keeps only in-frame clones and is missing some. The sample shows more than 200,000 clones, 70% of them seen only once. The CDR3 has 16 amino acids. The V segment lost 1 base and the J segment 5 bases; nucleotides outside the gene matches: 7. Looked up from germline, CDR1 is LGHNA and CDR2 is YSLEER. The TCR sequence derives from a human donor with chronic lymphocytic leukemia. Here the sequenced sample was PBMCs, taken after 24 months of ibrutinib treatment. The rearrangement uses TRBV4-3 and TRBJ2-5, with TRBD2 matching over 10 bases. This CDR3 is CASSQGKPSGSETQYF. Written as DNA, the CDR3 is TGCGCCAGCAGCCAAGGAAAACCTAGCGGGAGTGAGACCCAGTACTTC.